The next 24 T cell receptor beta chains were all read from a single sample in a study of blood T cell repertoires in COVID-19. The protocol was immunoSEQ multiplex PCR, while the TCRdb copy is restricted to in-frame clones and leaves out a portion. Among about 95,000 clones, approximately 91% were seen once, and the ten largest hold around 3.4%. The material sequenced was peripheral blood. The receptor source for this set is a woman in her 70s with acute or convalescent COVID-19.

The CDR3 here is CASSQGGQGGAAYEQYV. The DNA for the CDR3 is TGTGCCAGCAGCCAAGGGGGACAGGGCGGAGCAGCCTACGAGCAGTACGTC. J is TRBJ2-7 and V is TRBV5-4; 9 bases match TRBD1. CDR1 and CDR2 from the germline V gene are SGHNT and YYREEE (reference sequence). V lost 4 bases to trimming and J lost 2 bases; unmatched junction nucleotides: 13. This CDR3 has 17 residues.

The chain is built from TRBV5-1 and TRBJ1-1; a possible D gene is TRBD1 (6 bases). This CDR3 is 14 amino acids long. Germline V lookup: CDR1 SGHRS, CDR2 YFSETQ. V was clipped by 4 bases and J by 6 bases, with 16 bases between them. The CDR3 DNA reads as TGCGCCAGCAGCAGAGACAGGACCCACTCTGAAGCTTTCTTT. As protein: CASSRDRTHSEAFF.

The J gene is TRBJ2-5, the V gene TRBV5-8; TRBD1 aligns across 11 bases. The CDR3 consists of 15 residues. Germline V gene sequence: CDR1 SGHTS, CDR2 YDEGEE. The V segment lost 4 bases and the J segment 5 bases; nucleotides outside the gene matches: 7. CDR3: CASSRGQGASETQYF. CDR3 sequence (DNA): TGTGCCAGCAGCCGCGGACAGGGGGCTTCCGAGACCCAGTACTTC.

The rearrangement joins TRBV9 to TRBJ2-1; 9 positions match TRBD2. This CDR3 contains 17 residues. The germline gives CDR1 SGDLS, CDR2 YYNGEE. Unmatched junction bases numbered 11, after V lost 0 bases and J lost 7 bases. CDR3 sequence reads: CASSVDLRGGVRNEQFF. CDR3 coding DNA: TGTGCCAGCAGCGTAGACCTGCGGGGGGGCGTTCGGAATGAGCAGTTCTTC.

The chain combines TRBV2 with TRBJ1-6; 9 bases fit TRBD1. CDR1 is SNHLY and CDR2 is FYNNEI in the germline V gene. V lost 7 bases to trimming and J lost 11 bases; unmatched junction nucleotides: 12. The CDR3 is 15 residues long. CDR3 in DNA: TGTGCCAGCACTTCAGGCGGGACAGGGTTTACACCCCTCCACTTT. Translated, it gives CASTSGGTGFTPLHF.

The chain recombines TRBV12-3 or TRBV12-4 with TRBJ1-1; unclear D gene. This CDR3 contains 13 residues. Trimming took 3 bases from V and 3 from J, leaving 8 bases between them. Here the CDR3 DNA reads TGTGCCAGCAGTTTCCGGAGGGACACTGAAGCTTTCTTT. Residues: CASSFRRDTEAFF.

This clone was observed a single time. J is TRBJ2-7 and V is TRBV3-1 (or the pseudogene TRBV3-2), with 14 bases identical to TRBD2. This CDR3 region has 17 residues. Trimming removed 4 bases from V and 1 base from J; junction bases left unmatched: 6. Germline CDR1 is LGHDT and CDR2 is YNNKEL (reference sequence). CDR3 sequence: CASSPGLAGVVSYEQYF. CDR3 in DNA: TGTGCCAGCAGCCCGGGACTAGCGGGAGTAGTTTCCTACGAGCAGTACTTC.

This clone was observed a handful of times. The chain is built from TRBV24-1 and TRBJ2-2; D is unclear. CDR1 KGHDR and CDR2 SFDVKD come from the germline V gene. The CDR3 is made up of 12 amino acids. Trimming left V 6 bases short and J 7 bases short, with 8 bases between. CDR3 in amino acids: CATSFQFGELFF. In DNA, the CDR3 is TGTGCCACCAGTTTCCAGTTCGGGGAGCTGTTTTTT.

V usage is TRBV5-6 and J usage is TRBJ2-3; D unclear. V lost 4 bases and J lost 1, with 4 bases in between. Germline values: CDR1 SGHDT, CDR2 YYEEEE. The CDR3 has 12 amino acids. This CDR3 is CASSLRTDTQYF. The DNA for the CDR3 is TGTGCCAGCAGCCTCCGCACAGATACGCAGTATTTT.

This clone was observed once. In DNA form, the CDR3 reads TGTGCTAGTGGTTTGGTAGCGGGAGTCACAGATACGCAGTATTTT. Residues: CASGLVAGVTDTQYF. This chain links TRBV12-5 with TRBJ2-3; TRBD2 agrees at 8 bases. Per the germline V gene, CDR1 is LGHNT and CDR2 is FRNRAP. J lost 2 bases, V lost 0 bases, and 1 base had no gene match. The length of the CDR3 is 15 residues.

V usage is TRBV6-6 and J usage is TRBJ2-7, with 7 bases lining up with TRBD1. The ends lost 5 bases at V and 1 base at J; junction bases unmatched: 5. This CDR3 is built from 14 residues. The germline CDR1 and CDR2 sequences are MNHNY and SVGAGI (reference sequence). The CDR3, as DNA: TGTGCCAGCAGTCAGCGACAGGGTTCCTACGAGCAGTACTTC. Encoded protein: CASSQRQGSYEQYF.

The genes are TRBV3-1 (or the pseudogene TRBV3-2) and TRBJ2-3; tentative D call: TRBD2 (5 bases). The germline V gene has CDR1 LGHDT and CDR2 YNNKEL (reference sequence). Trimming pared 0 bases from V and 2 bases from J, leaving 12 bases between. The CDR3 has 16 residues. This CDR3 is CASSQDGLGYTDTQYF. DNA for the CDR3: TGTGCCAGCAGCCAAGACGGACTGGGGTACACAGATACGCAGTATTTT.

This clone was seen a single time. The V and J genes are TRBV6-5 and TRBJ2-3; the D gene is possibly TRBD2 (6 bases). From germline, CDR1 is MNHEY and CDR2 SVGAGI. The CDR3 sequence is 15 residues long. Trimming removed 0 bases from V and 3 bases from J, with 10 bases in between. CDR3 nucleotides: TGTGCCAGCAGTTACTCCGCGGGGAGGACAGATACGCAGTATTTT. Protein sequence: CASSYSAGRTDTQYF.

CDR3 nucleotides: TGTGCCACCGGGGATTCTGAGACCCAGTACTTC. Protein product: CATGDSETQYF. The rearrangement uses TRBV24-1 and TRBJ2-5, with D uncertain. V lost 9 bases to trimming and J lost 5 bases, with 9 bases between them. The CDR3 totals 11 residues. Germline V gives CDR1 KGHDR, CDR2 SFDVKD.

J is TRBJ1-5 and V is TRBV28; weak D call: TRBD1 (6 bases). The V and J ends lost 5 bases and 2 bases respectively, with 19 bases between them. Germline CDR1 reads MDHEN; CDR2 reads SYDVKM. CDR3 length equals 17 residues. The CDR3 DNA follows: TGTGCCAGCAGTCGTCGTGGACAGTTTGCGGGCAATCAGCCCCAGCATTTT. Translation gives CASSRRGQFAGNQPQHF.

V is TRBV19 and J is TRBJ1-4, with D possibly being TRBD1 (5 bases). In germline, CDR1 is LNHDA, CDR2 SQIVND (reference sequence). The CDR3 length is 15 residues. With 7 bases removed from V and 2 bases from J, the gap between germline ends came to 14 bases. The CDR3: CASKDSQSTNEKLFF. CDR3 sequence (DNA): TGTGCCAGTAAAGACAGCCAGTCGACTAATGAAAAACTGTTTTTT.

The chain couples TRBV5-5 to TRBJ2-2, with D possibly matching TRBD1 (6 bases). Germline assignment: CDR1 SGHKS and CDR2 YYEKEE (reference sequence). V gave up 1 base and J gave up 6 bases, with 13 bases separating them. This CDR3 has 15 residues. DNA of the CDR3: TGTGCCAGCAGCTTGTTCCCCCAGGGGTCCGGGGAGCTGTTTTTT. Translated: CASSLFPQGSGELFF. Complete variable domain (other parts from reference TRBV5-5 and TRBJ2-2): DAGVTQSPTHLIKTRGQQVTLRCSPISGHKSVSWYQQVLGQGPQFIFQYYEKEERGRGNFPDRFSARQFPNYSSELNVNALLLGDSALYLCASSLFPQGSGELFFGEGSRLTVL.

V is TRBV6-1 and J is TRBJ2-3; D is perhaps TRBD2 (6 bases). Trimming stripped 2 bases from V and 8 bases from J, with 14 bases between. CDR3 size: 14 residues. Looked up from germline, CDR1 is MNHNS and CDR2 is SASEGT. The CDR3 DNA is TGTGCCAGCAGTGAATGGGCTAGCGCGAGTACGCAGTATTTT. It yields the protein CASSEWASASTQYF.

The chain has TRBV19 and TRBJ2-3, with TRBD2 identical over 16 bases. This CDR3 contains 15 residues. Germline CDR1 is LNHDA and CDR2 is SQIVND (reference sequence). J lost 5 bases, V lost 6 bases, and 2 bases had no gene match. The CDR3 DNA follows: TGTGCCAGTAGCGGGACTAGCGGGGGGGGAGATACGCAGTATTTT. Residues: CASSGTSGGGDTQYF.

V is TRBV6-6 and J is TRBJ1-1; 12 nucleotides agree with TRBD1. Germline CDR1 MNHNY, CDR2 SVGAGI (reference sequence). The CDR3 extends over 14 amino acids. V trimming: 5 bases; J trimming: 9 bases; junction bases outside the gene matches: 7. CDR3 sequence reads: CASSSPGQGAKAFF. In DNA form, the CDR3 reads TGTGCCAGCAGTAGCCCGGGACAGGGGGCGAAAGCTTTCTTT.

The V and J genes are TRBV7-9 and TRBJ1-1; D not resolved. This CDR3 spans 13 amino acids. CDR1 is SEHNR, CDR2 FQNEAQ, per germline (reference sequence). Trimming left V 3 bases short and J 4 bases short, with 9 bases between. CDR3 region: CASSLSKSTEAFF. In nucleotides, the CDR3 is TGTGCCAGCAGCTTGTCCAAGAGCACTGAAGCTTTCTTT. Using reference TRBV7-9 and TRBJ1-1 for the parts outside the CDR3, the full variable domain is DTGVSQNPRHKITKRGQNVTFRCDPISEHNRLYWYRQTLGQGPEFLTYFQNEAQLEKSRLLSDRFSAERPKGSFSTLEIQRTEQGDSAMYLCASSLSKSTEAFFGQGTRLTVV.

The gene calls are TRBV18 and TRBJ2-7; D unresolved. The V end was cut by 3 bases, the J end by 3 bases, with 9 bases between. The CDR3 consists of 13 residues. CDR1 is KGHSH, CDR2 LQKENI, per germline. CDR3 DNA: TGTGCCAGCTCACCGTACAGAAACTACGAGCAGTACGTC. Translation: CASSPYRNYEQYV.

The chain is built from TRBV7-8 and TRBJ1-2; D not resolved. Between the trimmed V and J ends, which lost 1 base and 2 bases, there was a span of 11 bases. This CDR3 region has 15 residues. CDR1 is SGHVS, CDR2 FQNEAQ, per germline. This CDR3 is CASSLVYRGNYGYTF. The CDR3, as DNA: TGTGCCAGCAGCTTAGTTTATCGGGGAAACTATGGCTACACCTTC.

The table lists this clone with a few counts. The chain joins TRBV20-1 to TRBJ1-6; D is unclear. Trimming left V 3 bases short and J 7 bases short, with 16 bases between. CDR1 is DFQATT, CDR2 SNEGSKA, per germline (reference sequence). The CDR3 consists of 15 residues. The CDR3 spells CSASKVEGGNSPLHF. CDR3 coding DNA: TGCAGTGCTAGTAAGGTTGAGGGTGGCAATTCACCCCTCCACTTT.